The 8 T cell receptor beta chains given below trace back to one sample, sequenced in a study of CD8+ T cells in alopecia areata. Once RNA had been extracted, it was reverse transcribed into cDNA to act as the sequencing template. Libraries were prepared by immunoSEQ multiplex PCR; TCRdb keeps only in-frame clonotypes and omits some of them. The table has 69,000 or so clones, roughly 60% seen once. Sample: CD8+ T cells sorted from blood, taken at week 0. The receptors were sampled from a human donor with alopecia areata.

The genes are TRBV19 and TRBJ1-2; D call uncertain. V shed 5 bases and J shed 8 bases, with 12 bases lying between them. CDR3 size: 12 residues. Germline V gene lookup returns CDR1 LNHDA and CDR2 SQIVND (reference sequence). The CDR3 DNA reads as TGTGCCAGTAGTGAAGGGCTCGGCGGCTACACCTTC. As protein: CASSEGLGGYTF.

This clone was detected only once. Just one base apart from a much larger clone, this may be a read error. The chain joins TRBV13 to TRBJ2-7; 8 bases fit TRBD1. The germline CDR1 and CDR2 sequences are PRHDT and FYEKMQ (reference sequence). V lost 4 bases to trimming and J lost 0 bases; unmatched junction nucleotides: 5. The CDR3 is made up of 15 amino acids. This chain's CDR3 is CASSSRTGSSYEQYF. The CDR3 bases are TGTGCCAGCAGCTCCCGGACAGGGAGCTCCTACGAGCAGTACTTC.

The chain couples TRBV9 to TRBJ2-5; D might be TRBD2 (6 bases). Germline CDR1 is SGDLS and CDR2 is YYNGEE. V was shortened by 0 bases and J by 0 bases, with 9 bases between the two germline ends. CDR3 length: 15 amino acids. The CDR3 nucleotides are TGTGCCAGCAGCGTAGGGGGGAGGTACCAAGAGACCCAGTACTTC. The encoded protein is CASSVGGRYQETQYF.

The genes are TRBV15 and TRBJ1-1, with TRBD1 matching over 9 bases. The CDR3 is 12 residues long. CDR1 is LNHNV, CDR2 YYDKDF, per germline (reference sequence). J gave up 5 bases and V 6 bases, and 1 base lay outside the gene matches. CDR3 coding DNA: TGTGCCACCAGGGGGACAGGGACTGAAGCTTTCTTT. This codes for CATRGTGTEAFF. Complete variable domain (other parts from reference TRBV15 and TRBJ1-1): DAMVIQNPRYQVTQFGKPVTLSCSQTLNHNVMYWYQQKSSQAPKLLFHYYDKDFNNEADTPDNFQSRRPNTSFCFLDIRSPGLGDTAMYLCATRGTGTEAFFGQGTRLTVV.

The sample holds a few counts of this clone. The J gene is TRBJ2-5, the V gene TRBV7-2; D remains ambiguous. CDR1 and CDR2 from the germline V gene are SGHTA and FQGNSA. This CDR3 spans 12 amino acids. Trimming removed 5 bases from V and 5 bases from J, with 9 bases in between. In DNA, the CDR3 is TGTGCCAGCAGCCCCCCCGGGGAGACCCAGTACTTC. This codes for CASSPPGETQYF.

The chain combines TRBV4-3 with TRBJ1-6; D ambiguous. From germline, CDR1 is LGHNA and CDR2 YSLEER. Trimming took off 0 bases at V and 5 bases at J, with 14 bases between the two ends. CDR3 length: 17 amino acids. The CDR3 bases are TGCGCCAGCAGCCAAGATCTGAGTCCGATGAATAATTCACCCCTCCACTTT. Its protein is CASSQDLSPMNNSPLHF.

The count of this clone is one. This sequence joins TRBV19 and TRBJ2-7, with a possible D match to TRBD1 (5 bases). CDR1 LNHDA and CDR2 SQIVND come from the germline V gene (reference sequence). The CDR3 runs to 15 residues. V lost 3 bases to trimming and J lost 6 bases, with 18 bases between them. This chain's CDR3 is CASSMLAGSLVEQYF. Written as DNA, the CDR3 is TGTGCCAGTAGTATGCTGGCAGGGTCGCTGGTCGAGCAGTACTTC.

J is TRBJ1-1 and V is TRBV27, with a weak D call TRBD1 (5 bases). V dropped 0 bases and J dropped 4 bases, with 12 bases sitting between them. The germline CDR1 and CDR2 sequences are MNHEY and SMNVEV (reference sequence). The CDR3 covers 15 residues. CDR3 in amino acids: CASSLSIRGGTEAFF. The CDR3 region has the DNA TGTGCCAGCAGTTTATCGATTCGGGGGGGCACTGAAGCTTTCTTT.